The 32 T cell receptor beta chains below were found in one sample sequenced in a study of blood T cell repertoires in COVID-19. Measured with immunoSEQ multiplex PCR; TCRdb has only the in-frame clones, and not every one. The data contain a few hundred thousand clones, more than 75% of them singletons. Sequences were obtained from PBMCs or T cells enriched from blood (not recorded which). The source is a man aged 35-49 years who had recovered from COVID-19.

The genes are TRBV4-1 and TRBJ2-7, with D hard to call. The V gene's germline CDR1 is MGHRA and CDR2 YSYEKL. The CDR3 is 16 amino acids. V lost 1 base and J lost 4, with 17 bases in between. This chain's CDR3 is CASSQVSRGVPYEQYF. CDR3 nucleotide sequence: TGCGCCAGCAGCCAAGTGTCGCGTGGAGTACCTTACGAGCAGTACTTC.

This clone appeared once. The chain carries TRBV3-1 (or the pseudogene TRBV3-2) and TRBJ2-1; TRBD1 might be the D (5 bases). The CDR3 extends over 15 amino acids. Trimming removed 0 bases at V and 3 bases at J, with 9 bases between. Germline CDR1 and CDR2: LGHDT and YNNKEL (reference sequence). In DNA, the CDR3 is TGTGCCAGCAGCCAAGACAGGGAACTCTACAATGAGCAGTTCTTC. This translates into CASSQDRELYNEQFF.

CDR3: CASRPTGGSGNTIYF. In DNA form, the CDR3 reads TGCGCCAGCAGGCCAACAGGGGGCTCTGGAAACACCATATATTTT. J is TRBJ1-3 and V is TRBV5-1, with 8 bases that match TRBD1. The CDR3 is 15 residues long. V gave up 5 bases and J gave up 0 bases; unmatched junction bases: 4. Germline CDR1 is SGHRS and CDR2 is YFSETQ.

The chain carries TRBV4-2 and TRBJ2-3; 11 bases align to TRBD2. The CDR3 sequence is 17 residues long. The germline V gene has CDR1 LGHNA and CDR2 YNFKEQ. V gave up 1 base and J gave up 3 bases; unmatched junction bases: 6. DNA of the CDR3: TGTGCCAGCAGCCAAGGCCCCACTAGCGGGAGTACAGATACGCAGTATTTT. Protein: CASSQGPTSGSTDTQYF.

The rearrangement uses TRBV7-9 and TRBJ1-2, with 11 bases fitting TRBD1. The length of the CDR3 is 14 residues. V shed 6 bases, J shed 7 bases, and the junction held 7 bases outside the gene matches. In germline, CDR1 is SEHNR, CDR2 FQNEAQ (reference sequence). The DNA of the CDR3 is TGTGCCAGCAGTTCTGGACAGGGGGCTAGTGGCTACACCTTC. Translating it yields CASSSGQGASGYTF.

This chain joins TRBV2 and TRBJ1-3; no reliable D call. In germline, CDR1 is SNHLY, CDR2 FYNNEI. This CDR3 spans 17 amino acids. V lost 5 bases and J lost 0, with 17 bases in between. This CDR3 is CASSPQDPSGSGNTIYF. CDR3 nucleotides: TGTGCCAGCAGTCCCCAGGACCCAAGCGGCTCTGGAAACACCATATATTTT.

The chain is built from TRBV3-1 (or the pseudogene TRBV3-2) and TRBJ1-3, with 10 nucleotides matching TRBD1. From germline, CDR1 is LGHDT and CDR2 YNNKEL (reference sequence). There are 17 residues in the CDR3. J was trimmed by 4 bases and V by 6 bases; bases with no gene match: 12. CDR3 amino acids: CASSLAFGTGDGNTIYF. In nucleotides, the CDR3 is TGTGCCAGCAGTCTAGCATTTGGGACAGGGGACGGAAACACCATATATTTT.

J is TRBJ1-1 and V is TRBV7-2; 9 bases map to TRBD1. J gave up 8 bases and V 0 bases, and 13 bases lay outside the gene matches. Germline V lookup: CDR1 SGHTA, CDR2 FQGNSA. The CDR3 length is 17 residues. CDR3 in amino acids: CASSLARLLRDRAEAFF. The CDR3 region has the DNA TGTGCCAGCAGCTTAGCCCGCCTACTCCGGGACAGGGCAGAAGCTTTCTTT.

The CDR3, as DNA: TGCAGTGCTAGAAAGGGGGGGTCAGCTTTCTTT. Protein: CSARKGGSAFF. The rearrangement joins TRBV20-1 to TRBJ1-1; maybe TRBD1 (6 bases). The germline V gene has CDR1 DFQATT and CDR2 SNEGSKA (reference sequence). The length of the CDR3 is 11 residues. Trimming shortened V by 2 bases and J by 10 bases, and 11 bases separated the two germline ends.

The gene calls are TRBV20-1 and TRBJ1-1; 7 bases are shared with TRBD1. Germline-derived CDR1 and CDR2 are DFQATT and SNEGSKA (reference sequence). The CDR3 length is 11 residues. V trimming: 1 base; J trimming: 7 bases; junction bases outside the gene matches: 0. CDR3 sequence reads: CSARGQGEAFF. The CDR3, as DNA: TGCAGTGCTAGAGGACAGGGTGAAGCTTTCTTT.

V and J are TRBV5-1 and TRBJ2-5; TRBD2 matches at 12 bases. The V gene's germline CDR1 is SGHRS and CDR2 YFSETQ. V shed 0 bases, J shed 5 bases, and the junction held 8 bases outside the gene matches. The CDR3 has 17 residues. CDR3 in DNA: TGCGCCAGCAGCTTGGGTTGGACTAGCGGGATGGGTGAGACCCAGTACTTC. Amino acid sequence: CASSLGWTSGMGETQYF.

This clone was detected only a few times. The genes are TRBV11-2 and TRBJ1-2, with D perhaps TRBD1 (6 bases). This CDR3 contains 14 residues. V gave up 8 bases and J gave up 5 bases, with 18 bases separating them. CDR1 and CDR2 (germline): SGHAT, FQNNGV. CDR3 sequence: CASAQIDRRYGYTF. The CDR3 nucleotides read TGTGCCAGCGCCCAGATAGACAGGAGGTATGGCTACACCTTC.

V usage is TRBV9 and J usage is TRBJ2-5, with D possibly being TRBD1 (5 bases). Germline CDR1 is SGDLS and CDR2 is YYNGEE. Trimming took off 7 bases at V and 5 bases at J, with 21 bases between the two ends. The CDR3 length is 15 residues. The CDR3 is CASQRSQGVGETQYF. The CDR3 DNA reads TGTGCCAGCCAACGCTCGCAGGGCGTTGGTGAGACCCAGTACTTC.

The chain combines TRBV3-1 (or the pseudogene TRBV3-2) with TRBJ2-2; perhaps TRBD2 as D (5 bases). The germline gives CDR1 LGHDT, CDR2 YNNKEL (reference sequence). This CDR3 has 15 residues. The V end lost 3 bases, the J end lost 6 bases, and 14 bases lay between the germline ends. The CDR3 coding sequence is TGTGCCAGCAGCCAGTACTATAGCGCTGCCGGGGAGCTGTTTTTT. It specifies CASSQYYSAAGELFF.

The chain has TRBV27 and TRBJ1-6; D is unresolved. There are 16 residues in the CDR3. The germline V and J ends were trimmed by 1 base and 8 bases, with 15 bases remaining between them. Looked up from germline, CDR1 is MNHEY and CDR2 is SMNVEV (reference sequence). In DNA, the CDR3 is TGTGCCAGCAGTTTATTGGGCAACCTATTGGATTCACCCCTCCACTTT. Its translation: CASSLLGNLLDSPLHF.

The chain is built from TRBV6-5 and TRBJ1-5, with a tentative D call TRBD1 (5 bases). This CDR3 contains 13 residues. The germline gives CDR1 MNHEY, CDR2 SVGAGI. Between the trimmed V and J ends, which lost 5 bases and 3 bases, there was a span of 8 bases. This chain's CDR3 is CASSTDTNQPQHF. The CDR3 coding sequence is TGTGCCAGCAGTACGGACACCAATCAGCCCCAGCATTTT.

This sequence joins TRBV10-3 and TRBJ2-5, with 8 bases matching TRBD2. CDR3 length equals 14 residues. Germline-derived CDR1 and CDR2 are ENHRY and SYGVKD. Germline trimming cut 6 bases from V and 2 bases from J; bases unmatched to any gene: 5. Written as DNA, the CDR3 is TGTGCCATCAGACCCGGGGGGGAACAAGAGACCCAGTACTTC. Residues: CAIRPGGEQETQYF.

This sequence joins TRBV11-3 and TRBJ2-7; 8 nucleotides align to TRBD2. CDR3 length: 16 amino acids. Per the germline V gene, CDR1 is SGHNT and CDR2 is YENEEA. With V trimmed by 5 bases and J by 3 bases, 12 bases remained unmatched. CDR3 region: CASSPSTSDDYYEQYF. The CDR3 bases are TGTGCCAGCAGCCCGTCGACTAGCGATGACTACTACGAGCAGTACTTC.

V and J are TRBV4-3 and TRBJ1-2; TRBD1 agrees at 8 bases. The CDR3 loop spans 18 amino acids. With V trimmed by 2 bases and J by 1 base, 12 bases remained unmatched. Germline loops: CDR1 LGHNA, CDR2 YSLEER. CDR3 DNA: TGCGCCAGCAGCCAATGGGGACCGGGACAGGACTTTAACTATGGCTACACCTTC. It yields the protein CASSQWGPGQDFNYGYTF.

The chain joins TRBV9 to TRBJ1-6; D remains unclear. In germline, CDR1 is SGDLS, CDR2 YYNGEE. The CDR3 totals 16 residues. V lost 3 bases, J lost 0 bases, and 10 bases lay in between. Written as DNA, the CDR3 is TGTGCCAGCAGCGCGTTCCCCTCCTCCTATAATTCACCCCTCCACTTT. Protein product: CASSAFPSSYNSPLHF.

The J gene is TRBJ2-7, the V gene TRBV6-1; 8 positions agree with TRBD1. The germline gives CDR1 MNHNS, CDR2 SASEGT. The CDR3 runs 14 residues. V lost 3 bases, J lost 7 bases, and 8 bases stayed unmatched. CDR3 sequence (DNA): TGTGCCAGCAGTGAGCAGGGGGCCTCGATTGAGCAGTACTTC. Translation: CASSEQGASIEQYF.

V usage is TRBV28 and J usage is TRBJ2-3; TRBD2 matches at 8 bases. The V segment lost 3 bases and the J segment 1 base; nucleotides outside the gene matches: 3. This CDR3 has 15 amino acids. Germline V gene data show CDR1 as MDHEN and CDR2 as SYDVKM. CDR3 sequence (DNA): TGTGCCAGCAGTTTCCGGGAGGGCGGCACAGATACGCAGTATTTT. It codes for CASSFREGGTDTQYF.

The chain links TRBV7-2 to TRBJ1-4; 7 bases match TRBD1. CDR1 and CDR2 from the germline V gene are SGHTA and FQGNSA. The ends lost 6 bases at V and 7 bases at J; junction bases unmatched: 5. The CDR3 contains 13 residues. The CDR3 loop is CASRRDSGEKLFF. CDR3 bases: TGTGCCAGCAGGAGGGACAGCGGTGAAAAACTGTTTTTT. The whole variable domain, filled in from reference TRBV7-2 and TRBJ1-4, reads GAGVSQSPSNKVTEKGKDVELRCDPISGHTALYWYRQSLGQGLEFLIYFQGNSAPDKSGLPSDRFSAERTGGSVSTLTIQRTQQEDSAVYLCASRRDSGEKLFFGSGTQLSVL.

The rearrangement links TRBV9 to TRBJ2-1; perhaps TRBD1 as D (6 bases). The CDR3 consists of 16 residues. The germline V gene has CDR1 SGDLS and CDR2 YYNGEE. V was trimmed by 2 bases and J by 1 base, leaving 13 bases between them. CDR3 protein: CASSVTDSRSYNEQFF. CDR3 nucleotides: TGTGCCAGCAGCGTCACGGACAGCAGGTCCTACAATGAGCAGTTCTTC.

The CDR3 loop reads CASRPFGARANYGYTF. The CDR3, as DNA: TGTGCCAGTAGGCCCTTTGGGGCGCGAGCTAACTATGGCTACACCTTC. This rearrangement joins TRBV19 to TRBJ1-2; perhaps TRBD1 as D (5 bases). CDR3 size: 16 residues. Germline V gene lookup returns CDR1 LNHDA and CDR2 SQIVND (reference sequence). Deletions cut 6 bases from V and 0 bases from J, with 17 bases between.

The gene calls are TRBV4-2 and TRBJ2-5; 12 bases fit TRBD1. After removal of 4 bases from V and 5 bases from J, the junction contained 17 bases not matched to a gene. The CDR3 runs 19 residues. Germline V CDR1 and CDR2: LGHNA, YNFKEQ. The CDR3 nucleotides read TGTGCCAGCAGCCGTCGGGGACAGGGGGCGCGGGGTGATAAGGAGACCCAGTACTTC. It codes for CASSRRGQGARGDKETQYF.

This chain uses TRBV9 with TRBJ2-1, with D perhaps matching TRBD2 (5 bases). Germline CDR1 and CDR2: SGDLS and YYNGEE. The germline V and J ends were trimmed by 3 bases and 5 bases, with 12 bases remaining between them. The CDR3 covers 14 residues. The DNA of the CDR3 is TGTGCCAGCAGCGAATCCGGGAACAACAATGAGCAGTTCTTC. The encoded protein is CASSESGNNNEQFF.

CDR3 in amino acids: CASSKMASGSYEQYF. CDR3 DNA: TGTGCCAGTAGTAAAATGGCTAGCGGGAGCTACGAGCAGTACTTC. V gene TRBV19 combines with J gene TRBJ2-7; TRBD2 matches at 10 bases. Germline CDR1 is LNHDA and CDR2 is SQIVND (reference sequence). There are 15 residues in the CDR3. Losses at the gene ends were 4 bases for V and 3 bases for J; bases not matched to a gene: 6.

The chain couples TRBV30 to TRBJ1-1; TRBD1 might be the D (5 bases). V shed 5 bases and J shed 3 bases, with 13 bases lying between them. The CDR3 totals 13 residues. Germline V gives CDR1 GTSNPN, CDR2 SVGIG (reference sequence). CDR3 in DNA: TGTGCCTGGGGCTGGGGGGGTGACACTGAAGCTTTCTTT. Translated: CAWGWGGDTEAFF. Drawing the rest from reference TRBV30 and TRBJ1-1, the complete variable domain is SQTIHQWPATLVQPVGSPLSLECTVEGTSNPNLYWYRQAAGRGLQLLFYSVGIGQISSEVPQNLSASRPQDRQFILSSKKLLLSDSGFYLCAWGWGGDTEAFFGQGTRLTVV.

The chain couples TRBV4-3 to TRBJ2-2; possibly TRBD1 for D (6 bases). Germline loops: CDR1 LGHNA, CDR2 YSLEER. V lost 3 bases, J lost 4 bases, and 15 bases lay in between. The CDR3 has 16 amino acids. CDR3 DNA: TGCGCCAGCAGCCACTTATTAACAGGGAGCACCGGGGAGCTGTTTTTT. Translating it yields CASSHLLTGSTGELFF.

The genes are TRBV19 and TRBJ2-1; D perhaps matches TRBD2 (5 bases). The germline gives CDR1 LNHDA, CDR2 SQIVND (reference sequence). This CDR3 has 12 residues. Trimming stripped 2 bases from V and 11 bases from J, with 10 bases between. Here the CDR3 reads CASSIPRGQQFF. Written as DNA, the CDR3 is TGTGCCAGTAGTATACCCCGGGGTCAGCAGTTCTTC.

This rearrangement joins TRBV2 to TRBJ1-1, with 9 bases matching TRBD1. CDR1 is SNHLY and CDR2 is FYNNEI in the germline V gene. CDR3 size: 15 residues. J gave up 2 bases and V 2 bases, and 3 bases lay outside the gene matches. The CDR3 loop reads CASSEWTGANTEAFF. CDR3 nucleotide sequence: TGTGCCAGCAGTGAATGGACAGGGGCTAACACTGAAGCTTTCTTT.